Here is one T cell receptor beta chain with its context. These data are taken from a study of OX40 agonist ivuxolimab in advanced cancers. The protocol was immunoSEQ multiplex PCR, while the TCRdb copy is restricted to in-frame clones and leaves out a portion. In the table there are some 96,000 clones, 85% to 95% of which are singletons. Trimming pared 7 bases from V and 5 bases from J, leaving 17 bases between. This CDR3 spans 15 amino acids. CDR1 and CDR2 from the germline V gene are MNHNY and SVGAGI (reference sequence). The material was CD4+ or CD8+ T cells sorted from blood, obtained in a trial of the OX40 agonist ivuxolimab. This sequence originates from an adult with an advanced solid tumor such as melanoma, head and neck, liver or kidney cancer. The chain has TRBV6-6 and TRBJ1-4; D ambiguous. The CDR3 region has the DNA TGTGCCAGCAAATCGCTGGGGTTAACAAATGAAAAACTGTTTTTT. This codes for CASKSLGLTNEKLFF.